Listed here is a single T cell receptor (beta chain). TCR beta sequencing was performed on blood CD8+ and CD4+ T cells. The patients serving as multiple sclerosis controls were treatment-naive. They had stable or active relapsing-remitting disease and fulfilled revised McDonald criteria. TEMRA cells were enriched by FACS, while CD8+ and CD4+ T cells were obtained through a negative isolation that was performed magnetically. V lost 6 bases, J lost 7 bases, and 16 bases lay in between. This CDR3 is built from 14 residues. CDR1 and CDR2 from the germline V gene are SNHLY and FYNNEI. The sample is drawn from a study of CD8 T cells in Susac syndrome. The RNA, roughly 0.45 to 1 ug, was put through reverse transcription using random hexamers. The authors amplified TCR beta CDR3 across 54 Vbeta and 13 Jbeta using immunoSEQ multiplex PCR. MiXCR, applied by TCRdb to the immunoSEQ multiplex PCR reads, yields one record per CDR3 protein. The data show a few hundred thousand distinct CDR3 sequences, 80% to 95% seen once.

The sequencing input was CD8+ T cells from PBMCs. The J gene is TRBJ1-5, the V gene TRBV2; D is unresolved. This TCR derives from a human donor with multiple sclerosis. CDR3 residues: CASRPVGERQPQHF. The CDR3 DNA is TGTGCCAGCAGACCCGTTGGGGAGAGACAGCCCCAGCATTTT.